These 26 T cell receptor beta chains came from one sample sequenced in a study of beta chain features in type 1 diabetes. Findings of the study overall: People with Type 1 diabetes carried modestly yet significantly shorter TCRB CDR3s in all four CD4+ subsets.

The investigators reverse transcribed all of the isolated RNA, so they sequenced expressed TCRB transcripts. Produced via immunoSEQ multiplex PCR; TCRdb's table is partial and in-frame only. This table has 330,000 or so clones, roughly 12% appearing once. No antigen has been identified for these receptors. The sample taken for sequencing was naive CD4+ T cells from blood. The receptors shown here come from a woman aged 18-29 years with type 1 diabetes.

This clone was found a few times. For the CDR3, the DNA is TGTGCCAGCAGCCCTCGCTCGGGGCCCCAGCATTTT. Its protein is CASSPRSGPQHF. The chain couples TRBV7-2 to TRBJ1-5, with D uncertain. The germline V and J ends were trimmed by 5 bases and 9 bases, with 11 bases remaining between them. Per the germline V gene, CDR1 is SGHTA and CDR2 is FQGNSA. The CDR3 length is 12 residues.

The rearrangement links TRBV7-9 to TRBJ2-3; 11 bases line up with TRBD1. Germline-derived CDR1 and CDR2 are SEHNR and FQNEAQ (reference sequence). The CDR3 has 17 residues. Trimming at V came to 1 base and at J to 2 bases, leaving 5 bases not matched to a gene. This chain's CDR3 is CASSLGDRGTLTDTQYF. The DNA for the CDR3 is TGTGCCAGCAGCTTAGGGGACAGGGGGACCCTCACAGATACGCAGTATTTT.

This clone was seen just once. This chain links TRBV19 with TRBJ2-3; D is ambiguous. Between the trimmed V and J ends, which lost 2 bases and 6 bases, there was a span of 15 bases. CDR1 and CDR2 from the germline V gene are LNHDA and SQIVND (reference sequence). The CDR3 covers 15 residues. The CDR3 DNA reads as TGTGCCAGTAGTATACAGCCAGGATCGGCGGATACGCAGTATTTT. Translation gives CASSIQPGSADTQYF.

This CDR3 is CASSVGRNTEAFF. Written as DNA, the CDR3 is TGTGCCAGCAGCGTAGGCAGGAACACTGAAGCTTTCTTT. V is TRBV9 and J is TRBJ1-1, with D unclear. This CDR3 comprises 13 residues. The V end lost 0 bases, the J end lost 1 base, and 4 bases lay between the germline ends. Per the germline V gene, CDR1 is SGDLS and CDR2 is YYNGEE.

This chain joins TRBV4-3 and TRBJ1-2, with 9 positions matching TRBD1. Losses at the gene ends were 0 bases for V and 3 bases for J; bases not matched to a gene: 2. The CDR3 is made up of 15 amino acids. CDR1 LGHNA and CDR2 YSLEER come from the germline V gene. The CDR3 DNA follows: TGCGCCAGCAGCCAAGAGGGACAGGGACACTATGGCTACACCTTC. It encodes CASSQEGQGHYGYTF.

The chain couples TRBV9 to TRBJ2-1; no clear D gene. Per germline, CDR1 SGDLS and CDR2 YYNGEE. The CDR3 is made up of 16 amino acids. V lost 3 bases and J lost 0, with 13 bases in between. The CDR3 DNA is TGTGCCAGCAGCGCCCTAGGCCCGCTCTCCTACAATGAGCAGTTCTTC. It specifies CASSALGPLSYNEQFF.

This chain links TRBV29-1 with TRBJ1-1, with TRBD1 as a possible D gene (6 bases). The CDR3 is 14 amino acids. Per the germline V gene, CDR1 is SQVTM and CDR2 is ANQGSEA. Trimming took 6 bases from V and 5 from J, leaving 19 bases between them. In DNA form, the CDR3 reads TGCAGCGTCTCCCGCCGACAGGCTAGGACTGAAGCTTTCTTT. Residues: CSVSRRQARTEAFF.

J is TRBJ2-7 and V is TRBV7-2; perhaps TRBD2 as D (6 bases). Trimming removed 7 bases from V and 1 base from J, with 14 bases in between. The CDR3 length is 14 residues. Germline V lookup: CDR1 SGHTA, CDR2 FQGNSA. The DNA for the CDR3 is TGTGCCAGCACCTCCGGGACTCAATCCTACGAGCAGTACTTC. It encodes CASTSGTQSYEQYF.

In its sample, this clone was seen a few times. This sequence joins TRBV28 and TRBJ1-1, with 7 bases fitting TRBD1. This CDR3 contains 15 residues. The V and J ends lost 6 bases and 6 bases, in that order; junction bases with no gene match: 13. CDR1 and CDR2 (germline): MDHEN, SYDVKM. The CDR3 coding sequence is TGTGCCAGCAGCCGTACGACAGGGCGTTTCGCTGAAGCTTTCTTT. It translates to CASSRTTGRFAEAFF.

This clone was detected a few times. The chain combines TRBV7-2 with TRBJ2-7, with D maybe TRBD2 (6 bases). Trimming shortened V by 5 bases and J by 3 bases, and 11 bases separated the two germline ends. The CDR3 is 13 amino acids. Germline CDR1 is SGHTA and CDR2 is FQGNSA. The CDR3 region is CASSPPGVYEQYF. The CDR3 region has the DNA TGTGCCAGCAGCCCTCCGGGGGTCTACGAGCAGTACTTC.

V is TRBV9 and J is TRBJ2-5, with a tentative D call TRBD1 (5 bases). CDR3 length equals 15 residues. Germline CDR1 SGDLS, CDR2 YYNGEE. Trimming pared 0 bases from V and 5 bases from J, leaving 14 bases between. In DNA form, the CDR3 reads TGTGCCAGCAGCGTAGCTTTGGGCCAGGGCGAGACCCAGTACTTC. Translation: CASSVALGQGETQYF. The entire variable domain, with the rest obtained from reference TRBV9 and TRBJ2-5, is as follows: DSGVTQTPKHLITATGQRVTLRCSPRSGDLSVYWYQQSLDQGLQFLIQYYNGEERAKGNILERFSAQQFPDLHSELNLSSLELGDSALYFCASSVALGQGETQYFGPGTRLLVL.

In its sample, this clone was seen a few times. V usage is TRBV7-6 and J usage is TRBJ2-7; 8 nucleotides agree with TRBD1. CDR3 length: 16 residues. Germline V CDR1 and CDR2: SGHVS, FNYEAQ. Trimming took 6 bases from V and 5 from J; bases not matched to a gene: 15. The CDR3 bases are TGTGCCAGCAGTTCGACCCAGGGGGCAAATGTCCACGAGCAGTACTTC. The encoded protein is CASSSTQGANVHEQYF.

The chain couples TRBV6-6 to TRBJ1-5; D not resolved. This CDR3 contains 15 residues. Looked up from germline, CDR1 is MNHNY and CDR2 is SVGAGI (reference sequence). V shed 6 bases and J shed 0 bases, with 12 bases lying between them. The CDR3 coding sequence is TGTGCCAGCAGGCGCGGGCGCTATAGCAATCAGCCCCAGCATTTT. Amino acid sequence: CASRRGRYSNQPQHF.

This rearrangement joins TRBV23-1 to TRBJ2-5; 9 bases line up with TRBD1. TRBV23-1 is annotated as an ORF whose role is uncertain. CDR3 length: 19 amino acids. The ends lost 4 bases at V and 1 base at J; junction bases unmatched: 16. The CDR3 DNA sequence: TGCGCCAGCAGTCGAGCCGGGACAGGGACACCGGGACTCCAAGAGACCCAGTACTTC. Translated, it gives CASSRAGTGTPGLQETQYF.

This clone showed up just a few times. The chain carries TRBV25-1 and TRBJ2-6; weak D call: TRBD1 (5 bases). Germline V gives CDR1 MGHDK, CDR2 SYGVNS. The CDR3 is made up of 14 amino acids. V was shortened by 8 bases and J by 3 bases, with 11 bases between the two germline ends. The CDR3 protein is CASASRDGANVLTF. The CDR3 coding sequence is TGTGCCAGCGCGTCCAGGGATGGGGCCAACGTCCTGACTTTC.

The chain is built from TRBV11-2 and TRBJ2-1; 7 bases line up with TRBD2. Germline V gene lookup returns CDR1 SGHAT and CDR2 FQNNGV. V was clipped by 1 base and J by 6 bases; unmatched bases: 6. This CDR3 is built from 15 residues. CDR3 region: CASSLGSGLGNEQFF. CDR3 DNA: TGTGCCAGCAGCTTAGGTAGCGGGCTGGGCAATGAGCAGTTCTTC.

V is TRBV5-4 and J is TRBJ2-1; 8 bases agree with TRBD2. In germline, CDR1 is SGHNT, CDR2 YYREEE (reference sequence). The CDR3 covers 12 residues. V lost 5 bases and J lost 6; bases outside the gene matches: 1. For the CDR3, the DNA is TGTGCCAGCAGGGGACTAGTCAATGAGCAGTTCTTC. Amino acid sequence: CASRGLVNEQFF. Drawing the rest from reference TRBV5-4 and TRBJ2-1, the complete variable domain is ETGVTQSPTHLIKTRGQQVTLRCSSQSGHNTVSWYQQALGQGPQFIFQYYREEENGRGNFPPRFSGLQFPNYSSELNVNALELDDSALYLCASRGLVNEQFFGPGTRLTVL.

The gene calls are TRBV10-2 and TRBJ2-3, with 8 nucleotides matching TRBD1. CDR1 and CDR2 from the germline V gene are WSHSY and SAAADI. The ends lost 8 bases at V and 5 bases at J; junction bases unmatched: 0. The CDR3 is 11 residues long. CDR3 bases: TGCGCCAGCGGACAGGGAGATACGCAGTATTTT. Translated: CASGQGDTQYF.

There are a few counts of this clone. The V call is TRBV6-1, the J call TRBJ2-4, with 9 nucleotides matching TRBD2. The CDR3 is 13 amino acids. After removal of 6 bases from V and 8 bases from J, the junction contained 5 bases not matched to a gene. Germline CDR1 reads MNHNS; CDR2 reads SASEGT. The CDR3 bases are TGTGCCAGCAGGCGGACTAGCGTGGACATTCAGTACTTC. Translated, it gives CASRRTSVDIQYF.

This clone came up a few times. The CDR3 DNA follows: TGTGCCAGCAGCCCGCCCCAAGGGGGAAGCTCCTACAATGAGCAGTTCTTC. This translates into CASSPPQGGSSYNEQFF. The rearrangement uses TRBV5-6 and TRBJ2-1; maybe TRBD1 (6 bases). V was cut by 4 bases and J by 0 bases, with 17 bases left in between. CDR3 length: 17 residues. Germline V CDR1 and CDR2: SGHDT, YYEEEE. The entire variable domain, with the rest obtained from reference TRBV5-6 and TRBJ2-1, is as follows: DAGVTQSPTHLIKTRGQQVTLRCSPKSGHDTVSWYQQALGQGPQFIFQYYEEEERQRGNFPDRFSGHQFPNYSSELNVNALLLGDSALYLCASSPPQGGSSYNEQFFGPGTRLTVL.

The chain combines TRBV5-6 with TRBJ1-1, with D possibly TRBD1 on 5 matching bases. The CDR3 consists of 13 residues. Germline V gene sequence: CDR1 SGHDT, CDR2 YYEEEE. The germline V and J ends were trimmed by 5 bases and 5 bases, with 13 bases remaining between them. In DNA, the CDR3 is TGTGCCAGCAGTTTAGGGGTAAGGACTGAAGCTTTCTTT. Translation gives CASSLGVRTEAFF. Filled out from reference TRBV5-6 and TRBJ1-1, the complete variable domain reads DAGVTQSPTHLIKTRGQQVTLRCSPKSGHDTVSWYQQALGQGPQFIFQYYEEEERQRGNFPDRFSGHQFPNYSSELNVNALLLGDSALYLCASSLGVRTEAFFGQGTRLTVV.

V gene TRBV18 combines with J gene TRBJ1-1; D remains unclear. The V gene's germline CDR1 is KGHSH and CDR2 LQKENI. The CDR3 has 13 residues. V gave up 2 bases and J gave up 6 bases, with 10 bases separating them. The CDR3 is CASSPGLGSEAFF. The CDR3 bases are TGTGCCAGCTCACCAGGACTGGGGTCTGAAGCTTTCTTT.

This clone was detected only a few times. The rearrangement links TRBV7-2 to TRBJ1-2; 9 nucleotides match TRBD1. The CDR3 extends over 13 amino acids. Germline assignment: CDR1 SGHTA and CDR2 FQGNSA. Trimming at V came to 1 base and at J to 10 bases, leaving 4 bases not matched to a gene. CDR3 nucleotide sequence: TGTGCCAGCAGCTTAGAGAGGACAGGGGCCTACACCTTC. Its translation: CASSLERTGAYTF. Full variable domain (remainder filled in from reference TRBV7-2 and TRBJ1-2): GAGVSQSPSNKVTEKGKDVELRCDPISGHTALYWYRQSLGQGLEFLIYFQGNSAPDKSGLPSDRFSAERTGGSVSTLTIQRTQQEDSAVYLCASSLERTGAYTFGSGTRLTVV.

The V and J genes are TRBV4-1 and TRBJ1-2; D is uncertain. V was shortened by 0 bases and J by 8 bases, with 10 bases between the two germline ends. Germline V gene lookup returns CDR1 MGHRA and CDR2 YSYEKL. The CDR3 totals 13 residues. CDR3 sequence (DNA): TGCGCCAGCAGCCAAGATGAGGTCTTGGGCTACACCTTC. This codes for CASSQDEVLGYTF.

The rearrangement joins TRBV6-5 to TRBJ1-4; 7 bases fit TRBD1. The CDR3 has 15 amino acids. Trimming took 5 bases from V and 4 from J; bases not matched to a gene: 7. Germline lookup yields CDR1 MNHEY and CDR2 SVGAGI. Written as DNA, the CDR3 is TGTGCCAGCAGTATAAAGGACAGGCGTAATGAAAAACTGTTTTTT. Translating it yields CASSIKDRRNEKLFF.

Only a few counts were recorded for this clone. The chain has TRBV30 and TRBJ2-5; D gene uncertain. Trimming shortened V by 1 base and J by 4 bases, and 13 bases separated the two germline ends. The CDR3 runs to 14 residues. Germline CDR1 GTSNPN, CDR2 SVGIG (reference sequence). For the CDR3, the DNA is TGTGCCTGGAGTGAGGTCACCGGCGGAGAGACCCAGTACTTC. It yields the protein CAWSEVTGGETQYF.